The clone carrying this T cell receptor beta chain was observed a few times. The antigen is undetermined. The CDR3 extends over 15 amino acids. The V and J ends lost 3 bases and 1 base respectively, with 12 bases between them. Per the germline V gene, CDR1 is LNHDA and CDR2 is SQIVND (reference sequence). The record originates from a study of radiation and T cells in renal cell carcinoma. The study's findings and limits: Pretreatment tumor biopsies were lacking, so baseline clonotypes are unknown. Top tumor clonotypes rose in blood 2 weeks post-radiation, then contracted.

Libraries were prepared by immunoSEQ multiplex PCR; TCRdb keeps only in-frame clonotypes and omits some of them. The table has 150,000 or so clones, approximately 87% seen once. Time point specified: baseline pretreatment blood. Treatment noted: 15 Gy SBRT to primary tumor, nephrectomy 4 weeks later. Serial blood draws occurred at baseline and 2 and 4 weeks post-SBRT. This renal cell carcinoma was of the clear cell type. The clonotype was recovered from a woman aged 45-65 years with renal cell carcinoma. The chain employs TRBV19 and TRBJ1-1, with D maybe TRBD1 (5 bases). The sample in question was blood, obtained from a patient whose treatment included radiotherapy and nephrectomy. The CDR3 region is CASSIEGQKNTEAFF. The CDR3 DNA reads as TGTGCCAGTAGTATTGAAGGACAAAAGAACACTGAAGCTTTCTTT.